This T cell receptor (beta chain) was profiled in a study of blood T cell repertoires in COVID-19. For the study at large: The United States, Italy and Spain supplied acute and convalescent COVID-19 samples. Sample material is recorded as cDNA or gDNA derived from T cells, B-cell-depleted T cells, or PBMCs.

Participants came from fewer than 25 US areas, aged about 18 to 100 years. Authors' processing steps: By means of reference gene primer amplification, nucleated cell counts were estimated. Sequencing used immunoSEQ multiplex PCR; TCRdb keeps in-frame clones, though not all of them. The V and J calls and the clone size are those of that table, but D and trimming were determined from the DNA. The table lists 150,000 to 200,000 clones, 65% to 80% of them singletons. Germline values: CDR1 GTSNPN, CDR2 SVGIG (reference sequence). V was cut by 1 base and J by 2 bases, with 9 bases left in between. The CDR3 loop spans 14 amino acids.

The sequencing sample was made of PBMCs or T cells enriched from blood (not recorded which). The TCR originated in a woman aged 45-59 years with acute COVID-19. This rearrangement joins TRBV30 to TRBJ1-5; no clear D gene. CDR3 DNA sequence: TGTGCCTGGAGTGGTAGGAGCGGCAATCAGCCCCAGCATTTT. This translates into CAWSGRSGNQPQHF.